Shown below are 30 T cell receptor beta chains from a single sample sequenced in a study of cytomegalovirus exposure and HLA in healthy donors. The data were produced by immunoSEQ multiplex PCR, yet TCRdb's version contains in-frame clones alone and is incomplete. The data contain some 74,000 clones, 93% of them singletons. Sequences were obtained from PBMCs. Receptors originate from a young woman in good health and CMV-seronegative.

The chain is built from TRBV9 and TRBJ2-3; D is uncertain. The V and J ends lost 5 bases and 0 bases respectively, with 7 bases between them. CDR3 length: 13 amino acids. Per the germline V gene, CDR1 is SGDLS and CDR2 is YYNGEE. CDR3 nucleotides: TGTGCCAGCAGAACTAATAGCACAGATACGCAGTATTTT. It yields the protein CASRTNSTDTQYF.

V usage is TRBV4-2 and J usage is TRBJ2-5, with D maybe TRBD2 (6 bases). With 4 bases removed from V and 5 bases from J, the gap between germline ends came to 17 bases. The CDR3 is made up of 15 amino acids. CDR1 is LGHNA, CDR2 YNFKEQ, per germline. The CDR3 reads CASSPLGGTRETQYF. Here the CDR3 DNA reads TGTGCCAGCAGCCCTTTGGGCGGGACGCGGGAGACCCAGTACTTC.

This chain connects TRBV19 to TRBJ2-3; no clear D. The germline V gene encodes CDR1 LNHDA and CDR2 SQIVND (reference sequence). Trimming cost V 6 bases and J 0 bases, with 4 bases left between them. CDR3 length: 12 residues. The CDR3 sequence: CASRQSTDTQYF. CDR3 sequence (DNA): TGTGCCAGTAGACAAAGCACAGATACGCAGTATTTT.

This clone was recorded once. This rearrangement joins TRBV30 to TRBJ1-1; D perhaps matches TRBD1 (5 bases). There are 18 residues in the CDR3. Germline CDR1 is GTSNPN and CDR2 is SVGIG (reference sequence). The V gene lost 4 bases and the J gene lost 2 bases, with 26 bases spanning the gap. In DNA, the CDR3 is TGTGCCTGGACCACCCGGGGGGGGATCCCGACAATTAACACTGAAGCTTTCTTT. Its protein is CAWTTRGGIPTINTEAFF.

The chain has TRBV7-3 and TRBJ2-1, with D hard to call. This CDR3 has 13 amino acids. The V and J ends lost 3 bases and 2 bases respectively, with 5 bases between them. The germline gives CDR1 SGHTA, CDR2 FQGTGA. The CDR3 sequence: CASSFRPYNEQFF. CDR3 bases: TGTGCCAGCAGCTTTCGTCCCTACAATGAGCAGTTCTTC.

This clone was picked up a small number of times. This chain uses TRBV27 with TRBJ2-7, with TRBD1 matching over 7 bases. CDR3 length: 14 amino acids. Per germline, CDR1 MNHEY and CDR2 SMNVEV (reference sequence). The V and J ends lost 6 bases and 0 bases, in that order; junction bases with no gene match: 5. The CDR3 region has the DNA TGTGCCAGCAGCCTGGACAGGAGCTCCTACGAGCAGTACTTC. The encoded protein is CASSLDRSSYEQYF.

This chain links TRBV5-1 with TRBJ1-1; 7 positions match TRBD1. Germline V CDR1 and CDR2: SGHRS, YFSETQ. V shed 3 bases and J 1 base; nucleotides not matched to a gene: 6. The CDR3 is 15 amino acids. CDR3 in DNA: TGCGCCAGCAGCTGGAGGGGACAGCAGAACACTGAAGCTTTCTTT. Encoded protein: CASSWRGQQNTEAFF.

The genes are TRBV14 and TRBJ2-1, with 8 nucleotides matching TRBD2. Looked up from germline, CDR1 is SGHDN and CDR2 is FVKESK. V lost 4 bases, J lost 9 bases, and 11 bases stayed unmatched. This CDR3 comprises 15 residues. This CDR3 is CASSPPGLVIGEQFF. The CDR3 region has the DNA TGTGCCAGCAGCCCCCCGGGACTAGTGATTGGTGAGCAGTTCTTC.

The V gene is TRBV15, the J gene TRBJ1-5, with D possibly TRBD1 on 5 matching bases. This CDR3 spans 14 amino acids. Germline V gene sequence: CDR1 LNHNV, CDR2 YYDKDF (reference sequence). Trimming shortened V by 8 bases and J by 3 bases, and 14 bases separated the two germline ends. The CDR3 DNA is TGTGCCACCGGCCGGGGGGGAATCAATCAGCCCCAGCATTTT. Translated, it gives CATGRGGINQPQHF.

Regarding this clone: Different DNA sequences within this sample yield the same CDR3. The chain links TRBV30 to TRBJ1-1; TRBD1 matches at 9 bases. CDR3 length equals 14 residues. Looked up from germline, CDR1 is GTSNPN and CDR2 is SVGIG (reference sequence). The V gene end was trimmed by 3 bases and the J gene end by 1 base; junction bases not matched to a gene: 3. The CDR3 loop reads CAWSPGQGNTEAFF. CDR3 coding DNA: TGTGCCTGGAGCCCGGGACAGGGGAACACTGAAGCTTTCTTT.

The genes are TRBV5-1 and TRBJ1-6; D might be TRBD1 (5 bases). Germline CDR1 and CDR2: SGHRS and YFSETQ. V dropped 2 bases and J dropped 5 bases, with 5 bases sitting between them. The CDR3 is 13 amino acids. CDR3 coding DNA: TGCGCCAGCAGCTTAGGGGATAATTCACCCCTCCACTTT. Its translation: CASSLGDNSPLHF.

Here the CDR3 reads CASKEDFSYEQYF. The CDR3, as DNA: TGTGCCAGCAAGGAAGACTTTTCCTACGAGCAGTACTTC. V and J are TRBV2 and TRBJ2-7; D unresolved. The CDR3 totals 13 residues. In germline, CDR1 is SNHLY, CDR2 FYNNEI. Trimming took 7 bases from V and 1 from J, leaving 11 bases between them.

The CDR3 loop reads CASTVTPRGPPYEQYF. The CDR3 coding sequence is TGTGCCAGCACCGTTACACCCAGGGGGCCGCCTTACGAGCAGTACTTC. This sequence joins TRBV6-6 and TRBJ2-7, with 8 bases identical to TRBD1. Germline CDR1 reads MNHNY; CDR2 reads SVGAGI (reference sequence). The CDR3 contains 16 residues. Trimming at V came to 7 bases and at J to 4 bases, leaving 15 bases not matched to a gene.

This chain uses TRBV4-3 with TRBJ2-1, with a possible D match to TRBD1 (5 bases). The germline CDR1 and CDR2 sequences are LGHNA and YSLEER. V was trimmed by 4 bases and J by 0 bases, leaving 25 bases between them. This CDR3 is built from 20 residues. The CDR3 sequence is CASSRLRESSGISSYNEQFF. CDR3 DNA sequence: TGCGCCAGCAGCCGCCTACGAGAATCATCAGGGATAAGCTCCTACAATGAGCAGTTCTTC.

The chain recombines TRBV6-1 with TRBJ2-7; D might be TRBD1 (6 bases). Trimming stripped 7 bases from V and 0 bases from J, with 13 bases between. The CDR3 covers 14 residues. Germline lookup yields CDR1 MNHNS and CDR2 SASEGT. The CDR3 spells CASTLTGSSYEQYF. The CDR3 DNA follows: TGTGCCAGCACGCTAACAGGGAGCTCCTACGAGCAGTACTTC.

There are a few counts of this clone. The chain has TRBV5-6 and TRBJ2-1, with D possibly TRBD1 on 6 matching bases. V was clipped by 4 bases and J by 6 bases, with 11 bases between them. CDR1 and CDR2 (germline): SGHDT, YYEEEE. The CDR3 contains 13 residues. The CDR3: CASSRQVTNEQFF. CDR3 in DNA: TGTGCCAGCAGCCGACAGGTGACCAATGAGCAGTTCTTC.

This chain connects TRBV2 to TRBJ1-2; 9 bases match TRBD1. The CDR3 is made up of 15 amino acids. The V gene end was trimmed by 4 bases and the J gene end by 6 bases; junction bases not matched to a gene: 9. Germline CDR1 SNHLY, CDR2 FYNNEI. The CDR3 reads CASSGRGQGLDGYTF. The DNA of the CDR3 is TGTGCCAGCAGTGGCAGGGGACAGGGTTTGGATGGCTACACCTTC. Looking up the rest from reference TRBV2 and TRBJ1-2 gives the full variable domain: EPEVTQTPSHQVTQMGQEVILRCVPISNHLYFYWYRQILGQKVEFLVSFYNNEISEKSEIFDDQFSVERPDGSNFTLKIRSTKLEDSAMYFCASSGRGQGLDGYTFGSGTRLTVV.

This chain joins TRBV7-2 and TRBJ1-4, with a possible D match to TRBD1 (5 bases). The germline V gene has CDR1 SGHTA and CDR2 FQGNSA. The CDR3 has 16 amino acids. V was cut by 1 base and J by 4 bases, with 13 bases left in between. The CDR3 is CASSLEATALNEKLFF. The CDR3 DNA is TGTGCCAGCAGCTTAGAGGCGACAGCTCTTAATGAAAAACTGTTTTTT.

This clone was seen more than once but under ten times. The V gene is TRBV19, the J gene TRBJ2-7; possible D gene TRBD2, 5 bases. The CDR3 sequence is 14 residues long. Trimming removed 10 bases from V and 2 bases from J, with 18 bases in between. Germline V CDR1 and CDR2: LNHDA, SQIVND (reference sequence). The CDR3 spells CATAPGSPPYEQYF. Written as DNA, the CDR3 is TGTGCCACCGCACCGGGATCCCCCCCCTACGAGCAGTACTTC. Full variable domain (remainder filled in from reference TRBV19 and TRBJ2-7): DGGITQSPKYLFRKEGQNVTLSCEQNLNHDAMYWYRQDPGQGLRLIYYSQIVNDFQKGDIAEGYSVSREKKESFPLTVTSAQKNPTAFYLCATAPGSPPYEQYFGPGTRLTVT.

V and J are TRBV28 and TRBJ2-2; tentatively, D is TRBD2 (5 bases). V was cut by 7 bases and J by 2 bases, with 17 bases left in between. CDR1 and CDR2 from the germline V gene are MDHEN and SYDVKM. The CDR3 spans 16 residues. CDR3 nucleotide sequence: TGTGCCAGCACCCCCGCCACCGGGGTTAACACCGGGGAGCTGTTTTTT. This gives the protein CASTPATGVNTGELFF. Using reference TRBV28 and TRBJ2-2 for the parts outside the CDR3, the full variable domain is DVKVTQSSRYLVKRTGEKVFLECVQDMDHENMFWYRQDPGLGLRLIYFSYDVKMKEKGDIPEGYSVSREKKERFSLILESASTNQTSMYLCASTPATGVNTGELFFGEGSRLTVL.

This chain uses TRBV6-5 with TRBJ2-2; perhaps TRBD2 as D (6 bases). Trimming pared 6 bases from V and 4 bases from J, leaving 12 bases between. Germline values: CDR1 MNHEY, CDR2 SVGAGI. This CDR3 is built from 14 residues. This chain's CDR3 is CASRTSNPTGELFF. The CDR3 DNA sequence: TGTGCCAGCAGGACTAGTAATCCCACCGGGGAGCTGTTTTTT.

This chain joins TRBV7-2 and TRBJ2-4; D might be TRBD2 (5 bases). The CDR3 has 14 residues. CDR1 is SGHTA and CDR2 is FQGNSA in the germline V gene. Trimming cost V 5 bases and J 8 bases, with 16 bases left between them. The CDR3 sequence: CASSPKPWGDIQYF. The CDR3 DNA follows: TGTGCCAGCAGCCCCAAACCATGGGGAGACATTCAGTACTTC.

The gene calls are TRBV7-2 and TRBJ1-4; 7 nucleotides match TRBD1. CDR1 and CDR2 (germline): SGHTA, FQGNSA. After removal of 0 bases from V and 8 bases from J, the junction contained 9 bases not matched to a gene. The CDR3 runs to 16 residues. CDR3 sequence (DNA): TGTGCCAGCAGCTTAGCCCCGACAGGGAACAAAGAAAAACTGTTTTTT. It yields the protein CASSLAPTGNKEKLFF.

The rearrangement links TRBV5-4 to TRBJ2-7, with D uncertain. The CDR3 has 13 residues. The ends were cut back, 0 bases at V and 3 bases at J, with 7 bases in the middle. Germline V CDR1 and CDR2: SGHNT, YYREEE (reference sequence). The DNA of the CDR3 is TGTGCCAGCAGCTTGGGGGCTAACTACGAGCAGTACTTC. It specifies CASSLGANYEQYF.

V usage is TRBV28 and J usage is TRBJ2-1; 8 bases are shared with TRBD2. Germline trimming cut 6 bases from V and 7 bases from J; bases unmatched to any gene: 8. The germline CDR1 and CDR2 sequences are MDHEN and SYDVKM. The CDR3 is 14 residues long. The CDR3 protein is CASSTLLAANEQFF. The CDR3 DNA is TGTGCCAGCAGCACACTACTAGCGGCTAATGAGCAGTTCTTC.

This clone has just one count. The CDR3 is CASSLTGGYGYTF. The CDR3 nucleotides are TGTGCCAGCAGTTTAACAGGGGGATATGGCTACACCTTC. The chain combines TRBV27 with TRBJ1-2, with 8 bases identical to TRBD1. With 2 bases clipped from V and 5 bases from J, the junction kept 1 base outside the gene matches. CDR3 size: 13 residues. The germline gives CDR1 MNHEY, CDR2 SMNVEV (reference sequence).

This sequence joins TRBV5-1 and TRBJ1-1; the D gene is possibly TRBD1 (6 bases). Looked up from germline, CDR1 is SGHRS and CDR2 is YFSETQ. This CDR3 region has 14 residues. The V end lost 0 bases, the J end lost 4 bases, and 10 bases lay between the germline ends. The CDR3 sequence: CASSLVLGGTEAFF. The CDR3 DNA sequence: TGCGCCAGCAGCTTGGTTTTAGGGGGCACTGAAGCTTTCTTT.

The rearrangement links TRBV18 to TRBJ2-2; weak D call: TRBD1 (5 bases). The CDR3 extends over 14 amino acids. V shed 4 bases and J shed 2 bases, with 8 bases lying between them. Germline V gene lookup returns CDR1 KGHSH and CDR2 LQKENI. In DNA, the CDR3 is TGTGCCAGCTCACTCGACAGAAACACCGGGGAGCTGTTTTTT. This translates into CASSLDRNTGELFF.

The chain uses TRBV5-4 and TRBJ1-4; D is ambiguous. V lost 0 bases, J lost 8 bases, and 5 bases lay in between. Germline V CDR1 and CDR2: SGHNT, YYREEE (reference sequence). CDR3 length equals 12 residues. As DNA, the CDR3 is TGTGCCAGCAGCTTGGCGGGGGAAAAACTGTTTTTT. Its translation: CASSLAGEKLFF. Filled out from reference TRBV5-4 and TRBJ1-4, the complete variable domain reads ETGVTQSPTHLIKTRGQQVTLRCSSQSGHNTVSWYQQALGQGPQFIFQYYREEENGRGNFPPRFSGLQFPNYSSELNVNALELDDSALYLCASSLAGEKLFFGSGTQLSVL.

The rearrangement joins TRBV5-5 to TRBJ1-2, with 7 bases fitting TRBD1. Germline V gives CDR1 SGHKS, CDR2 YYEKEE (reference sequence). After removal of 1 base from V and 6 bases from J, the junction contained 6 bases not matched to a gene. The CDR3 spans 14 residues. As DNA, the CDR3 is TGTGCCAGCAGCTTGCACAGGGGAGAGGATGGCTACACCTTC. Residues: CASSLHRGEDGYTF.